The 18 T cell receptor beta chains given below trace back to one sample, sequenced in a study of T cells after yellow fever vaccination. TCRdb reprocessed the 5' RACE reads with MiXCR, giving one entry per CDR3 protein. The data show approximately 510,000 distinct CDR3 sequences, about a fifth seen once. The sample here was PBMCs, taken approximately 20 days after the first yellow fever vaccination. These receptors originate from a man aged 18 to 35 who received the YFV17D yellow fever vaccine.

The V gene is TRBV5-1, the J gene TRBJ2-7; D is unresolved. The CDR3 runs 12 residues. Trimming took 4 bases from V and 3 from J, leaving 8 bases between them. Germline CDR1 is SGHRS and CDR2 is YFSETQ. The CDR3 spells CASSASNYEQYF. CDR3 in DNA: TGCGCCAGCAGCGCCTCGAACTACGAGCAGTACTTC.

CDR3 bases: TGTGCCAGCAGCCCGCCAGTCTACGAGCAGTACTTC. Its protein product is CASSPPVYEQYF. This chain uses TRBV21-1 with TRBJ2-7; the table's D call, TRBD2, was not checked against the DNA. TRBV21-1 is given as a pseudogene. The CDR3 length is 12 residues.

This clonotype came up a few times. The rearrangement links TRBV27 to TRBJ2-5, with D hard to call. The CDR3 runs 12 residues. Looked up from germline, CDR1 is MNHEY and CDR2 is SMNVEV (reference sequence). V was cut by 7 bases and J by 5 bases, with 11 bases left in between. CDR3 sequence reads: CASKSLMETQYF. As DNA, the CDR3 is TGTGCCAGCAAAAGTTTAATGGAGACCCAGTACTTC.

V gene TRBV3-1 combines with J gene TRBJ1-1; 7 nucleotides line up with TRBD1. Trimming removed 4 bases from V and 3 bases from J; junction bases left unmatched: 5. Germline assignment: CDR1 LGHDT and CDR2 YNNKEL (reference sequence). This CDR3 comprises 14 residues. CDR3 sequence: CASSRRGMDTEAFF. The CDR3, as DNA: TGTGCCAGCAGCCGCAGGGGGATGGACACTGAAGCTTTCTTT. Using reference TRBV3-1 and TRBJ1-1 for the parts outside the CDR3, the full variable domain is DTAVSQTPKYLVTQMGNDKSIKCEQNLGHDTMYWYKQDSKKFLKIMFSYNNKELIINETVPNRFSPKSPDKAHLNLHINSLELGDSAVYFCASSRRGMDTEAFFGQGTRLTVV.

This clonotype was seen only a few times. V gene TRBV18 combines with J gene TRBJ2-7; D is uncertain. The V end was cut by 2 bases, the J end by 5 bases, with 7 bases between. From germline, CDR1 is KGHSH and CDR2 LQKENI. This CDR3 has 12 amino acids. In DNA, the CDR3 is TGTGCCAGCTCACCAGTAAACCACGAGCAGTACTTC. It is translated as CASSPVNHEQYF.

This clonotype was counted between two and nine times. This chain links TRBV4-2 with TRBJ1-2, with TRBD1 as a possible D gene (5 bases). This CDR3 spans 16 amino acids. Trimming took 0 bases from V and 0 from J, leaving 11 bases between them. Per the germline V gene, CDR1 is LGHNA and CDR2 is YNFKEQ. This CDR3 is CASSQDGQGANYGYTF. The CDR3 DNA reads TGTGCCAGCAGCCAAGATGGGCAGGGAGCTAACTATGGCTACACCTTC.

This clonotype was counted only a few times. The chain combines TRBV12-3 or TRBV12-4 with TRBJ1-3; 7 nucleotides align to TRBD1. There are 14 residues in the CDR3. J was trimmed by 9 bases and V by 8 bases; bases with no gene match: 13. The CDR3 bases are TGTGCCAGCCAGAAAAGGGGGCTCCGGGGCACCATATATTTT. Translated: CASQKRGLRGTIYF.

This clonotype showed up just a few times. V usage is TRBV11-2 and J usage is TRBJ2-1; TRBD2 matches 10 bases. This CDR3 spans 15 amino acids. Germline V gene sequence: CDR1 SGHAT, CDR2 FQNNGV. J gave up 12 bases and V 0 bases, and 8 bases lay outside the gene matches. CDR3 DNA: TGTGCCAGCAGCTTAGATTGGCTAGCGGGGGTTGGGCAGTTCTTC. Its translation is CASSLDWLAGVGQFF.

As DNA, the CDR3 is TGCGCCAGCAGCCAAGAGACAAAAGGGTATAATGAAAAACTGTTTTTT. Translating gives CASSQETKGYNEKLFF. This chain connects TRBV4-3 to TRBJ1-4, with unresolved D. This CDR3 comprises 16 residues. Trimming pared 0 bases from V and 4 bases from J, leaving 12 bases between. Per germline, CDR1 LGHNA and CDR2 YSLEER.

The chain links TRBV5-1 to TRBJ2-5, with 11 bases that match TRBD2. V trimming: 4 bases; J trimming: 5 bases; junction bases outside the gene matches: 10. The CDR3 spans 16 residues. Germline V CDR1 and CDR2: SGHRS, YFSETQ. The CDR3 bases are TGCGCCAGCAGCCTCGGGACTAGCGGAGGGGTGGAGACCCAGTACTTC. It codes for CASSLGTSGGVETQYF.

V usage is TRBV3-1 and J usage is TRBJ2-7; D is perhaps TRBD1 (6 bases). CDR1 LGHDT and CDR2 YNNKEL come from the germline V gene (reference sequence). The V end lost 1 base, the J end lost 1 base, and 8 bases lay between the germline ends. The CDR3 runs to 14 residues. The CDR3 DNA is TGTGCCAGCAGCCAAGGGACAGTTTCCTACGAGCAGTACGTC. As protein: CASSQGTVSYEQYV.

This clonotype was counted a few times. This sequence joins TRBV5-6 and TRBJ2-1, with 8 bases matching TRBD2. CDR3 length: 17 residues. Trimming cost V 0 bases and J 2 bases; bases outside gene matches: 7. The germline gives CDR1 SGHDT, CDR2 YYEEEE. The CDR3 is CASSLEYGRAAYNEQFF. The CDR3, as DNA: TGTGCCAGCAGCTTGGAATACGGGAGGGCGGCCTACAATGAGCAGTTCTTC. Looking up the rest from reference TRBV5-6 and TRBJ2-1 gives the full variable domain: DAGVTQSPTHLIKTRGQQVTLRCSPKSGHDTVSWYQQALGQGPQFIFQYYEEEERQRGNFPDRFSGHQFPNYSSELNVNALLLGDSALYLCASSLEYGRAAYNEQFFGPGTRLTVL.

This clonotype was seen more than once but under ten times. V and J are TRBV30 and TRBJ2-7; D may correspond to TRBD1 or TRBD2 (5 bases each). The CDR3 loop spans 12 amino acids. Germline V gene data show CDR1 as GTSNPN and CDR2 as SVGIG (reference sequence). The germline V and J ends were trimmed by 4 bases and 7 bases, with 14 bases remaining between them. CDR3 amino acids: CAWTGGGEEQYF. CDR3 DNA sequence: TGTGCCTGGACAGGTGGGGGTGAGGAGCAGTACTTC.

The V and J genes are TRBV12-3 or TRBV12-4 and TRBJ2-4, with TRBD2 matching over 8 bases. V lost 6 bases and J lost 6; bases outside the gene matches: 13. The CDR3 sequence is 16 residues long. The CDR3, as DNA: TGTGCCAGCAGCGTATCGTCCGGGGGGGGGGGAAACATTCAGTACTTC. Residues: CASSVSSGGGGNIQYF.

This chain links TRBV25-1 with TRBJ2-1; TRBD1 aligns across 10 bases. Germline V gives CDR1 MGHDK, CDR2 SYGVNS. The CDR3 is made up of 13 amino acids. V shed 8 bases, J shed 11 bases, and the junction held 9 bases outside the gene matches. The CDR3 spells CASLDRGPGKQFF. CDR3 nucleotides: TGTGCCAGCCTTGACAGGGGGCCAGGCAAGCAGTTCTTC. The whole variable domain, filled in from reference TRBV25-1 and TRBJ2-1, reads EADIYQTPRYLVIGTGKKITLECSQTMGHDKMYWYQQDPGMELHLIHYSYGVNSTEKGDLSSESTVSRIRTEHFPLTLESARPSHTSQYLCASLDRGPGKQFFGPGTRLTVL.

This chain uses TRBV12-3 or TRBV12-4 with TRBJ2-3, with a possible D match to TRBD1 (5 bases). The CDR3 length is 13 residues. V gave up 4 bases and J gave up 8 bases, with 13 bases separating them. Written as DNA, the CDR3 is TGTGCCAGCAGTTCAGGGCCCGGCGGTACGCAGTATTTT. It yields the protein CASSSGPGGTQYF.

This clonotype was found a few times. This chain uses TRBV12-3 or TRBV12-4 with TRBJ2-2; D perhaps matches TRBD2 (5 bases). Trimming took off 3 bases at V and 7 bases at J, with 15 bases between the two ends. CDR3 length: 15 residues. This CDR3 is CASSFFSGSGGELFF. CDR3 in DNA: TGTGCCAGCAGTTTCTTCTCGGGAAGTGGCGGGGAGCTGTTTTTT.

This clonotype was seen a handful of times. This sequence joins TRBV20-1 and TRBJ1-6; no firm D call. Germline V CDR1 and CDR2: DFQATT, SNEGSKA (reference sequence). Trimming left V 3 bases short and J 9 bases short, with 9 bases between. The length of the CDR3 is 12 residues. The CDR3 DNA reads TGCAGTGCTAGTGTGGCGGGTTCACCCCTCCACTTT. Translating gives CSASVAGSPLHF.